The source of this T cell receptor (beta chain) is a study of T cells in Graves' hyperthyroidism and ophthalmopathy. This clonotype was observed a single time. This may come from a read error, since a much larger clone is one base off. TCR beta CDR3 sequences were amplified from RNA transcripts. Researchers ran a first-round RT-PCR on the TCR CDR3 using the HTBI primer set. TCRdb re-called the multiplex PCR reads with MiXCR, one entry per CDR3 protein. The table records around 700,000 distinct CDR3 sequences, around 19% of them present only once. Germline CDR1 SGHVS, CDR2 FNYEAQ. This CDR3 has 16 amino acids. After removal of 4 bases from V and 8 bases from J, the junction contained 13 bases not matched to a gene.

This receptor was identified in a woman aged 45 to 65 with Graves' hyperthyroidism that later progressed to Graves' ophthalmopathy. V usage is TRBV7-6 and J usage is TRBJ1-4, with 7 nucleotides matching TRBD1. What was sequenced was blood. The CDR3 bases are TGTGCCAGCAGCTCCGGGATAGGGGGCGCCGGAGAAAAACTGTTTTTT. It yields the protein CASSSGIGGAGEKLFF.